This T cell receptor (beta chain) came from a study of blood T cell repertoires in COVID-19. In the study overall: COVID-19 samples collected from the United States, Italy and Spain covered acute and convalescent phases.

Germline V gene data show CDR1 as MNHEY and CDR2 as SMNVEV (reference sequence). This CDR3 has 14 residues. Trimming took 7 bases from V and 6 from J, leaving 13 bases between them. In this sample, this clone turned up a few times. As originally analysed: Cell counts per sample came from amplifying reference gene primers. Some clones are missing from TCRdb's copy, which holds only in-frame ones; the method was immunoSEQ multiplex PCR. From that table come the V and J calls and clone size; the DNA was used to work out D and trimming. The table shows 150,000 to 200,000 clones, with 75% to 95% occurring only once.

The TCR comes from a man between 45 and 60 years old with acute or convalescent COVID-19. The chain carries TRBV27 and TRBJ1-6; D might be TRBD1 (6 bases). Sequencing used peripheral blood. CDR3 DNA: TGTGCCAGCATGGGGGGGCTTACTAATTCACCCCTCCACTTT. Encoded protein: CASMGGLTNSPLHF.